The clone carrying this T cell receptor (beta chain) was counted only a few times. Antigen: not known. The authors incorporated unique molecular identifiers into the TCR beta cDNA libraries. TCRdb reprocessed the PCR reads via MiXCR and lists one record per CDR3 protein. This table holds hundreds of thousands of distinct CDR3 sequences, less than 35% found once. This entry comes from a study of post-analysis software for immune sequencing data. Study-level points and caveats: There were roughly five TRBV segments more frequent in patients than controls, and TRBV5-6, TRBV5-1 and TRBV20-1 were among them.

After removal of 5 bases from V and 8 bases from J, the junction contained 6 bases not matched to a gene. Per germline, CDR1 MNHEY and CDR2 SVGAGI. The CDR3 runs to 14 residues. The chain links TRBV6-5 to TRBJ2-1; TRBD1 aligns across 10 bases. This TCR was recovered from a girl under 18 with multiple sclerosis. Source material: blood. DNA for the CDR3: TGTGCCAGCAGTGAAGGGACAGGGGAGGATGAGCAGTTCTTC. Its translation is CASSEGTGEDEQFF.